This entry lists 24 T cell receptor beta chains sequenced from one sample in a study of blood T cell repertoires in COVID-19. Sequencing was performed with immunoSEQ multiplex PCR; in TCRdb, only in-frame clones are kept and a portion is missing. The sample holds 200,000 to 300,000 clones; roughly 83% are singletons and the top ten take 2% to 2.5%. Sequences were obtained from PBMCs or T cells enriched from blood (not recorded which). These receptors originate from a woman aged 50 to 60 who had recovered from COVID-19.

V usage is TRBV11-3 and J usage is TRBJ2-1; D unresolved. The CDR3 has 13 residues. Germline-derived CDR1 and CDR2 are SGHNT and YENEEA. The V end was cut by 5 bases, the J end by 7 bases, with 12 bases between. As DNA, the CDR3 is TGTGCCAGCAGCCTAACCCTAGTTAATGAGCAGTTCTTC. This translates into CASSLTLVNEQFF. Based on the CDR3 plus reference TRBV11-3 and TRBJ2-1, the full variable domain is EAGVVQSPRYKIIEKKQPVAFWCNPISGHNTLYWYLQNLGQGPELLIRYENEEAVDDSQLPKDRFSAERLKGVDSTLKIQPAELGDSAVYLCASSLTLVNEQFFGPGTRLTVL.

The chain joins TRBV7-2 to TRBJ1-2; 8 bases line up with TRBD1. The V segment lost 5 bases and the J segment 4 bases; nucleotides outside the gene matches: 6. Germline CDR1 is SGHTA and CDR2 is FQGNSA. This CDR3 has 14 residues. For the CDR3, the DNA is TGTGCCAGCAGCCCACCCGGACAGGGCTATGGCTACACCTTC. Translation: CASSPPGQGYGYTF.

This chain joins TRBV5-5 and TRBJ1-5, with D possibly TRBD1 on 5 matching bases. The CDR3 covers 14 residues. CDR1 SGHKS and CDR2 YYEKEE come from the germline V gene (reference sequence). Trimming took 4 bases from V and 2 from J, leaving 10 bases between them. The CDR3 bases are TGTGCCAGCAGCCCCGCGGGGGGCAATCAGCCCCAGCATTTT. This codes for CASSPAGGNQPQHF.

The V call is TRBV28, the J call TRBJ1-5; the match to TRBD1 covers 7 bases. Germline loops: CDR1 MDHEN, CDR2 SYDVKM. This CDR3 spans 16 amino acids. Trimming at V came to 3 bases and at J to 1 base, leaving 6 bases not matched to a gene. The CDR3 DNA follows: TGTGCCAGCAGTTTGGGTCGGGACAGAAGCAATCAGCCCCAGCATTTT. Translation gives CASSLGRDRSNQPQHF.

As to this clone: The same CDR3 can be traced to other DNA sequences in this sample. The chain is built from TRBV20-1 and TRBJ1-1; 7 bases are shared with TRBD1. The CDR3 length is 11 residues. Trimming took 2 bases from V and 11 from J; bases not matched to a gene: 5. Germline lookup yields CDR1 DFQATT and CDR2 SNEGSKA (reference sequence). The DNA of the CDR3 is TGCAGTGCTAGAACCGACAGGGAGGCTTTCTTT. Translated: CSARTDREAFF.

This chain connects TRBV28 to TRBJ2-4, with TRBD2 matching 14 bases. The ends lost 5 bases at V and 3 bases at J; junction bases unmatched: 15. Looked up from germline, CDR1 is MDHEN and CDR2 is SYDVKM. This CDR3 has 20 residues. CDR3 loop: CASSQLGLAGAQLGKNIQYF. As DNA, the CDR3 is TGTGCCAGCAGTCAACTGGGACTAGCGGGAGCTCAACTGGGCAAAAACATTCAGTACTTC. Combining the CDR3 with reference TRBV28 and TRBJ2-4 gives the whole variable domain DVKVTQSSRYLVKRTGEKVFLECVQDMDHENMFWYRQDPGLGLRLIYFSYDVKMKEKGDIPEGYSVSREKKERFSLILESASTNQTSMYLCASSQLGLAGAQLGKNIQYFGAGTRLSVL.

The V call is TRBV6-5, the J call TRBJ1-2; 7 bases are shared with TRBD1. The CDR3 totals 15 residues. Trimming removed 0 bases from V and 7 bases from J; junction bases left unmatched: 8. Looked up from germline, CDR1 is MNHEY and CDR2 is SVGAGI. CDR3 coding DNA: TGTGCCAGCAGTTACTCCAGACAGGGCCAAGCTGGCTACACCTTC. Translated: CASSYSRQGQAGYTF.

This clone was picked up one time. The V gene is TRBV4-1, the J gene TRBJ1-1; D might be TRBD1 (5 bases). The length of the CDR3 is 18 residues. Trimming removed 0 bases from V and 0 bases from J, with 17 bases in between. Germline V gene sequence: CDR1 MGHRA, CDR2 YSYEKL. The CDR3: CASSQDGGTVSMNTEAFF. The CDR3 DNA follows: TGCGCCAGCAGCCAAGATGGGGGGACCGTATCTATGAACACTGAAGCTTTCTTT.

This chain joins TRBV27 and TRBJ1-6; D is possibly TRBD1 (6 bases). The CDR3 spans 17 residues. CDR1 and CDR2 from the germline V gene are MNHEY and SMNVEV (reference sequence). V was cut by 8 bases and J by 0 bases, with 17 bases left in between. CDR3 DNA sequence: TGTGCCAGCGGCCCCGACAGGACCAGCTCCTATAATTCACCCCTCCACTTT. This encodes CASGPDRTSSYNSPLHF.

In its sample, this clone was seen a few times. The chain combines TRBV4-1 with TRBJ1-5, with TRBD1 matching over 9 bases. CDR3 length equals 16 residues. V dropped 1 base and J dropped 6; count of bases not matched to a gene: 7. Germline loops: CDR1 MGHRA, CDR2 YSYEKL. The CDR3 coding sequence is TGCGCCAGCAGCCAAGTGGGGGACAGGGCCCGTCAGCCCCAGCATTTT. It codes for CASSQVGDRARQPQHF.

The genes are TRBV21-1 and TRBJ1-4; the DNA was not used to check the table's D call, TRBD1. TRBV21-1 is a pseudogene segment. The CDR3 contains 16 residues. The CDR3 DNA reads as TGTGCCAGCAGCACCCTCTCAGACAGGAGTAATGAAAAACTGTTTTTT. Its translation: CASSTLSDRSNEKLFF.

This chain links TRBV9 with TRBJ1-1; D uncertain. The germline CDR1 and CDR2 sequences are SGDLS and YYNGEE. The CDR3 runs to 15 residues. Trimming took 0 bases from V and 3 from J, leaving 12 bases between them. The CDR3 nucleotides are TGTGCCAGCAGCGTAGGCGGAGGGAGGGACACTGAAGCTTTCTTT. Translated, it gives CASSVGGGRDTEAFF.

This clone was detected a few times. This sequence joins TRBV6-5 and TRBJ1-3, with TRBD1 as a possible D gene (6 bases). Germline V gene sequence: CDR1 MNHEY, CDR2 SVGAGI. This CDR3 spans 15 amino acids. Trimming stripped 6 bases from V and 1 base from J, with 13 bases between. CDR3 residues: CASRFDDRSGNTIYF. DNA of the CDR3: TGTGCCAGCAGATTCGACGACAGGTCTGGAAACACCATATATTTT.

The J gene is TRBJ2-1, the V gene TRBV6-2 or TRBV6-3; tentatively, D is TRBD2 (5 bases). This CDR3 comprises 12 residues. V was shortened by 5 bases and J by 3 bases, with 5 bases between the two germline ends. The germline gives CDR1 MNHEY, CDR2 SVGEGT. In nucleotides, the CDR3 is TGTGCCAGCAGTCGGGGCTACAATGAGCAGTTCTTC. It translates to CASSRGYNEQFF.

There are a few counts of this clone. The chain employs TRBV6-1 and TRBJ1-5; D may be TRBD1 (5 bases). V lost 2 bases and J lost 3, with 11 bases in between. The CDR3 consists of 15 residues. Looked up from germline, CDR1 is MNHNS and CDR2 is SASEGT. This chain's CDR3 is CASSELSGSNQPQHF. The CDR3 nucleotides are TGTGCCAGCAGTGAATTATCAGGGTCCAATCAGCCCCAGCATTTT.

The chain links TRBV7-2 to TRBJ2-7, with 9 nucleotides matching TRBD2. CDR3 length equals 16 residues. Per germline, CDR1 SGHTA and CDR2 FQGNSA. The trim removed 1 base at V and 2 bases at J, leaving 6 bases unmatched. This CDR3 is CASSLESSSGAYEQYF. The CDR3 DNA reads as TGTGCCAGCAGCTTAGAGTCATCTAGCGGGGCCTACGAGCAGTACTTC.

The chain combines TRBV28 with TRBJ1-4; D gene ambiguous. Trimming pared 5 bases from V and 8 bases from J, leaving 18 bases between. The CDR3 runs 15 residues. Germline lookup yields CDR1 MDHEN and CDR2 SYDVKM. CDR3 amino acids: CASSPGPGNGEKLFF. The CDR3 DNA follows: TGTGCCAGCAGTCCCGGCCCGGGAAATGGGGAAAAACTGTTTTTT.

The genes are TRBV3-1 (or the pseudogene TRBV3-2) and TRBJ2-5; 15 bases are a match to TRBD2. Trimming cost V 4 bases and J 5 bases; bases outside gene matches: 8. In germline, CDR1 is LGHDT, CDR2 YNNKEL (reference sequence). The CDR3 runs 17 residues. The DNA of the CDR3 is TGTGCCAGCAGCCCTGGACTAGCGGGGGGGCTGTGGGAGACCCAGTACTTC. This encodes CASSPGLAGGLWETQYF.

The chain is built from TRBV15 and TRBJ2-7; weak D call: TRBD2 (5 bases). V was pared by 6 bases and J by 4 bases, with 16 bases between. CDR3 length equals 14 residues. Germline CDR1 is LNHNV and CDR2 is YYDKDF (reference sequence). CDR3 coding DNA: TGTGCCACCAGTAGCGCTATCTCCCCTTACGAGCAGTACTTC. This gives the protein CATSSAISPYEQYF.

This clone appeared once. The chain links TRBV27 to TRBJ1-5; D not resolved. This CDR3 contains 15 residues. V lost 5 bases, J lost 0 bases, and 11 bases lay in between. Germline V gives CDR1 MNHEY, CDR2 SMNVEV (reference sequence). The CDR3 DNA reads TGTGCCAGCAGTCCGCCGGGGTATAGCAATCAGCCCCAGCATTTT. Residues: CASSPPGYSNQPQHF.

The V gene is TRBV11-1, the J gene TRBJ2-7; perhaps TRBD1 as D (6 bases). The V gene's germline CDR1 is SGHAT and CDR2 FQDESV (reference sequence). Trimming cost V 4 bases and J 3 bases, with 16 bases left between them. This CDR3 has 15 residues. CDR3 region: CASSSQGTLIYEQYF. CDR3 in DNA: TGTGCCAGCAGCTCTCAGGGGACCTTGATCTACGAGCAGTACTTC.

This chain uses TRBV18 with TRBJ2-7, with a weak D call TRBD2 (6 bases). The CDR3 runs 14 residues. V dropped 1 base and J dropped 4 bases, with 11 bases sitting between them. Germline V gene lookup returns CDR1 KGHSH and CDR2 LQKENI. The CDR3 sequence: CASSPQGLPYEQYF. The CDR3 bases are TGTGCCAGCTCACCACAGGGACTTCCTTACGAGCAGTACTTC.

As DNA, the CDR3 is TGTGCCAGCAGCTTGGACAGGGCTGGAAACACCATATATTTT. Residues: CASSLDRAGNTIYF. The chain carries TRBV7-2 and TRBJ1-3; 8 bases align to TRBD1. The CDR3 sequence is 14 residues long. Germline V gene lookup returns CDR1 SGHTA and CDR2 FQGNSA. The trim removed 3 bases at V and 2 bases at J, leaving 0 bases unmatched.

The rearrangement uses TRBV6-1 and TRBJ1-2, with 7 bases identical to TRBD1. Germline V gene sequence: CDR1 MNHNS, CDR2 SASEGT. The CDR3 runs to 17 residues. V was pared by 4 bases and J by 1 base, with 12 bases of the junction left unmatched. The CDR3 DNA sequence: TGTGCCAGCAGTGGGGATCCCGGGACAGAAATTAACTATGGCTACACCTTC. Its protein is CASSGDPGTEINYGYTF.